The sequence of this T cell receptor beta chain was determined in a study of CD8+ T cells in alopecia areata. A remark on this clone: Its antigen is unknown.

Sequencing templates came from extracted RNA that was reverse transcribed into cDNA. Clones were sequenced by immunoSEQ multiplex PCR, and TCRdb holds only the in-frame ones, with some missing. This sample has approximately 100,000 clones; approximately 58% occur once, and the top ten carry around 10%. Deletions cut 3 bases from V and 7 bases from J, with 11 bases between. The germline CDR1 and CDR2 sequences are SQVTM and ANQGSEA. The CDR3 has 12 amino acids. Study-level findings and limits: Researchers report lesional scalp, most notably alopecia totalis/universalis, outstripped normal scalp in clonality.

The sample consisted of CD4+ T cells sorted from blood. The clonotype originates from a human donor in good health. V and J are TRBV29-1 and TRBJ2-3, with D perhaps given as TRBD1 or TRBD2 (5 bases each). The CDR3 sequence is CSVDREMNTQYF. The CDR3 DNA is TGCAGCGTTGACAGGGAGATGAATACGCAGTATTTT.